Below are 19 T cell receptor beta chains sequenced from a single sample in a study of regulatory T cells in long-lasting Graves disease. Time point meaning: persistent/refractory GD, antithyroid drugs over 5 years with positive TRAb. RNA isolated from PBMCs was used to make the TCR library. Arm-PCR of CDR3 regions with iRepertoire HTBI primers generated TCR beta libraries. In TCRdb, the multiplex PCR reads were re-called with MiXCR into one record per CDR3 protein. The repertoire includes 600,000 to 850,000 distinct CDR3 sequences, about 32% of them detected once, and 40% to 50% sits in the top ten. The sample in question was peripheral blood mononuclear cells (PBMCs), obtained when the disease was refractory, from a patient treated with antithyroid drugs. Source of these receptors: a female donor with Graves disease.

The V gene is TRBV12-3 or TRBV12-4, the J gene TRBJ2-3; D ambiguous. CDR3 length: 13 residues. The germline V and J ends were trimmed by 6 bases and 4 bases, with 11 bases remaining between them. CDR3 DNA sequence: TGTGCCAGCAGCCAAGATCGGTCAGATACGCAGTATTTT. Protein: CASSQDRSDTQYF.

This clonotype was observed at least ten times. This chain uses TRBV12-3 or TRBV12-4 with TRBJ2-7; TRBD1 aligns across 8 bases. V was pared by 5 bases and J by 2 bases, with 2 bases of the junction left unmatched. The length of the CDR3 is 13 residues. The CDR3 coding sequence is TGTGCCAGCAGTAGGACAGGGACCTACGAGCAGTACTTC. This gives the protein CASSRTGTYEQYF.

The V and J genes are TRBV4-2 and TRBJ2-1, with a possible D match to TRBD2 (6 bases). The CDR3 loop spans 13 amino acids. Per the germline V gene, CDR1 is LGHNA and CDR2 is YNFKEQ. The V and J ends lost 3 bases and 9 bases respectively, with 12 bases between them. CDR3 bases: TGTGCCAGCAGCCAGGTACTAGCTTTTGAGCAGTTCTTC. Translation: CASSQVLAFEQFF.

In the case of this clonotype: With a much larger clone just one base away, this may be a read error. The rearrangement links TRBV12-3 or TRBV12-4 to TRBJ1-5; 7 bases are shared with TRBD1. The CDR3 has 15 amino acids. CDR3 protein: CASSSGTERNRPQHF. The CDR3 DNA reads as TGTGCCAGCAGTTCGGGGACAGAGAGGAATCGGCCCCAGCATTTT.

This chain links TRBV28 with TRBJ1-4; no firm D call. Germline V CDR1 and CDR2: MDHEN, SYDVKM. Trimming shortened V by 5 bases and J by 0 bases, and 10 bases separated the two germline ends. CDR3 length: 15 residues. CDR3 region: CASSPYRATNEKLFF. The CDR3 coding sequence is TGTGCCAGCAGTCCTTACAGAGCAACTAATGAAAAACTGTTTTTT.

The chain recombines TRBV6-5 with TRBJ1-2; 7 bases are a match to TRBD1. The CDR3 sequence is 12 residues long. Germline V gives CDR1 MNHEY, CDR2 SVGAGI. V dropped 4 bases and J dropped 8; count of bases not matched to a gene: 4. The CDR3 here is CASSFHRGGYTF. In nucleotides, the CDR3 is TGTGCCAGCAGTTTCCACAGGGGAGGCTACACCTTC.

This clonotype was picked up a small number of times. The chain recombines TRBV28 with TRBJ2-7; D is unclear. The CDR3 is 15 amino acids. The germline V and J ends were trimmed by 3 bases and 4 bases, with 16 bases remaining between them. Germline V gives CDR1 MDHEN, CDR2 SYDVKM. CDR3 sequence (DNA): TGTGCCAGCAGTTTGGGTCATCTAAACCGGTACGAGCAGTACTTC. Translation: CASSLGHLNRYEQYF.

The table lists this clonotype with a few counts. The chain joins TRBV3-1 to TRBJ2-7; D possibly corresponds to TRBD1 (6 bases). CDR3 size: 15 residues. Trimming cost V 2 bases and J 0 bases, with 11 bases left between them. The germline gives CDR1 LGHDT, CDR2 YNNKEL (reference sequence). As DNA, the CDR3 is TGTGCCAGCAGCCAACCCACAGGGAGCTCCTACGAGCAGTACTTC. Its translation: CASSQPTGSSYEQYF.

The V call is TRBV5-1, the J call TRBJ2-2, with unresolved D. Germline V gene sequence: CDR1 SGHRS, CDR2 YFSETQ. The CDR3 is made up of 13 amino acids. With 6 bases removed from V and 0 bases from J, the gap between germline ends came to 6 bases. The CDR3 sequence is CASKVANTGELFF. DNA for the CDR3: TGCGCCAGCAAGGTGGCGAACACCGGGGAGCTGTTTTTT.

This chain connects TRBV10-1 to TRBJ1-4, with D unresolved. The ends were cut back, 0 bases at V and 7 bases at J, with 3 bases in the middle. The CDR3 contains 12 residues. Per the germline V gene, CDR1 is WNHNN and CDR2 is SYGVQD (reference sequence). The CDR3: CASSESSEKLFF. The CDR3 bases are TGCGCCAGCAGTGAGTCTAGTGAAAAACTGTTTTTT.

Comment on this clonotype: A much larger clone is a single base away; this may be a read error. V is TRBV2 and J is TRBJ2-2; TRBD2 might be the D (5 bases). Germline CDR1 is SNHLY and CDR2 is FYNNEI. Trimming took off 1 base at V and 1 base at J, with 10 bases between the two ends. The CDR3 length is 16 residues. CDR3 sequence: CASSEETAGNTGELFF. As DNA, the CDR3 is TGTGCCAGCAGTGAAGAGACGGCGGGGAACACCGGGGAGCTGTTTTTT.

This clonotype was picked up many times. The chain combines TRBV10-3 with TRBJ1-1; TRBD1 aligns across 10 bases. Germline CDR1 and CDR2: ENHRY and SYGVKD. This CDR3 has 15 amino acids. Trimming cost V 4 bases and J 1 base; bases outside gene matches: 3. The CDR3 is CAISGTGGKNTEAFF. CDR3 nucleotides: TGTGCCATCAGTGGGACAGGGGGGAAGAACACTGAAGCTTTCTTT.

This clonotype was detected many times. The V gene is TRBV12-3 or TRBV12-4, the J gene TRBJ1-3, with D unresolved. V dropped 3 bases and J dropped 0 bases, with 6 bases sitting between them. The CDR3 is 14 amino acids. The CDR3 coding sequence is TGTGCCAGCAGTTTGGATTACTCTGGAAACACCATATATTTT. It encodes CASSLDYSGNTIYF.

The chain carries TRBV12-3 or TRBV12-4 and TRBJ1-1; maybe TRBD1 (5 bases). This CDR3 has 14 amino acids. Trimming left V 5 bases short and J 5 bases short, with 15 bases between. CDR3 sequence reads: CASSLGVTGTEAFF. The CDR3 nucleotides are TGTGCCAGCAGTCTAGGGGTCACAGGAACTGAAGCTTTCTTT.

As DNA, the CDR3 is TGTGCCAGCAGTCGGACAGGGCAGACTGAAGCTTTCTTT. Protein product: CASSRTGQTEAFF. V usage is TRBV12-3 or TRBV12-4 and J usage is TRBJ1-1; 8 nucleotides agree with TRBD1. Trimming at V came to 5 bases and at J to 5 bases, leaving 4 bases not matched to a gene. The CDR3 is 13 residues long.

This chain connects TRBV10-3 to TRBJ1-1, with unresolved D. CDR3 length equals 15 residues. The V gene lost 3 bases and the J gene lost 1 base, with 12 bases spanning the gap. Germline V gene sequence: CDR1 ENHRY, CDR2 SYGVKD. The DNA of the CDR3 is TGTGCCATCAGTGACGGCGGTCTAGGGAACACTGAAGCTTTCTTT. Its protein product is CAISDGGLGNTEAFF.

The sample holds many counts of this clonotype. The chain couples TRBV28 to TRBJ1-2, with 8 bases identical to TRBD1. The trim removed 3 bases at V and 2 bases at J, leaving 5 bases unmatched. Germline V lookup: CDR1 MDHEN, CDR2 SYDVKM. CDR3 size: 15 residues. The CDR3 DNA reads as TGTGCCAGCAGTTTTCGGGCAGGGGGCAACTATGGCTACACCTTC. It encodes CASSFRAGGNYGYTF.

This clonotype was picked up a small number of times. The chain recombines TRBV29-1 with TRBJ2-7, with D possibly matching TRBD2 (5 bases). Germline lookup yields CDR1 SQVTM and CDR2 ANQGSEA. V was cut by 3 bases and J by 2 bases, with 11 bases left in between. The CDR3 is 13 residues long. The CDR3 region is CSVETTFTYEQYF. CDR3 DNA sequence: TGCAGCGTTGAGACTACCTTTACCTACGAGCAGTACTTC.

The sample holds many counts of this clonotype. The V and J genes are TRBV28 and TRBJ1-2; a weak D match, TRBD1 (5 bases). The CDR3 extends over 20 amino acids. CDR1 and CDR2 from the germline V gene are MDHEN and SYDVKM. The ends were cut back, 10 bases at V and 4 bases at J, with 37 bases in the middle. The CDR3 loop is CAIPPGQLPIGSTIPYGYTF. The CDR3 nucleotides read TGTGCCATACCTCCAGGACAACTCCCAATAGGGTCTACTATCCCCTATGGCTACACCTTC.